The present TCR beta chain was sequenced within a study of blood T cell repertoires in COVID-19. Study at large: Samples taken during acute and convalescent COVID-19 were collected in the United States, Italy and Spain. PBMCs, B-cell-depleted T cells, or T cells provided the cDNA or gDNA that made up the material.

This CDR3 comprises 14 residues. CDR1 is SGHTA and CDR2 is FQGNSA in the germline V gene. V gave up 3 bases and J gave up 3 bases, with 11 bases separating them. The table lists this clone with a count of one. In the study's own analysis: Estimation of nucleated cell counts relied on the amplification of reference gene primers. Assay: immunoSEQ multiplex PCR; the TCRdb copy retains only in-frame clones and omits some. V and J calls and clone size are given by that table; D and trimming were obtained from the DNA. In the table there are some 200,000 clones, approximately 86% of which are singletons. Material for sequencing was peripheral blood. V and J are TRBV7-2 and TRBJ1-2; D remains ambiguous. The clonotype was recovered from a woman in her 30s with COVID-19, enrolled during active disease. CDR3 amino acids: CASSFLGSDYGYTF. The CDR3 region has the DNA TGTGCCAGCAGCTTTCTTGGCAGTGACTATGGCTACACCTTC.